This TCR beta chain originates from a study of blood T cell repertoires in COVID-19. Study information: There were acute and convalescent COVID-19 samples, and they came from the United States, Italy and Spain. T cells, B-cell-depleted T cells, or PBMCs supplied cDNA or gDNA.

Measured with immunoSEQ multiplex PCR; TCRdb has only the in-frame clones, and not every one. The data hold about 43,000 clones, with over 75% observed a single time. V gave up 8 bases and J gave up 7 bases, with 17 bases separating them. Germline CDR1 and CDR2: SNHLY and FYNNEI. The CDR3 has 14 residues. The sample taken for sequencing was peripheral blood. The rearrangement uses TRBV2 and TRBJ1-4, with D maybe TRBD1 (6 bases). The TCR sequence derives from a woman aged 80 or over with acute or convalescent COVID-19. CDR3 in DNA: TGTGCCAGCTCCAGGGGTGGGACACCTGAAAAACTGTTTTTT. Its protein is CASSRGGTPEKLFF. The full variable domain, in which reference TRBV2 and TRBJ1-4 provide the parts outside the CDR3, is EPEVTQTPSHQVTQMGQEVILRCVPISNHLYFYWYRQILGQKVEFLVSFYNNEISEKSEIFDDQFSVERPDGSNFTLKIRSTKLEDSAMYFCASSRGGTPEKLFFGSGTQLSVL.